Below are 2 T cell receptor beta chains sequenced from a single sample in a study of T cells in Graves' hyperthyroidism and ophthalmopathy. Amplified regions were TCR beta CDR3 sequences from RNA transcripts. The HTBI set primed first-round TCR CDR3 RT-PCR. MiXCR, applied by TCRdb to the multiplex PCR reads, yields one record per CDR3 protein. The profile shows hundreds of thousands of distinct CDR3 sequences, 14% to 15% of them singletons. Sequencing was performed on blood. The receptors shown here come from a man aged 18 to 29 with Graves' ophthalmopathy.

This clonotype was picked up many times. The genes are TRBV6-1 and TRBJ2-2; TRBD2 agrees at 11 bases. The CDR3 loop spans 15 amino acids. With V trimmed by 5 bases and J by 5 bases, 4 bases remained unmatched. CDR1 is MNHNS and CDR2 is SASEGT in the germline V gene. The CDR3 DNA reads as TGTGCCAGCAGTATCCGGACTAGCGGGACCGGGGAGCTGTTTTTT. Translating gives CASSIRTSGTGELFF.

This clonotype was counted at least ten times. In DNA, the CDR3 is TGTGCCAGCAGTCCGCCTATCCGGGACTGGCCCTACGAGCAGTACTTC. It translates to CASSPPIRDWPYEQYF. This sequence joins TRBV6-2 or TRBV6-3 and TRBJ2-7, with D possibly TRBD2 on 6 matching bases. V was trimmed by 5 bases and J by 2 bases, leaving 19 bases between them. The CDR3 consists of 16 residues. CDR1 is MNHEY and CDR2 is SVGEGT in the germline V gene.